This TCR beta chain was observed in a study of cytomegalovirus exposure and HLA in healthy donors. Study details: Inside one of the first data releases sat around 80 million unique TCRs taken from HLA-typed donors. Findings of the study overall: One later analysis reportedly identified an Asian-associated ancestry cluster that showed fewer N-insertions than the approximately 600-donor mean.

This PCR relied on a set of 60 Vbeta primers and 13 Jbeta primers. Only in-frame clones appear in the TCRdb table, and some are missing; sequencing was by immunoSEQ multiplex PCR. The table lists over 150,000 clones, around four fifths of them singletons. Germline V gene data show CDR1 as SGDLS and CDR2 as YYNGEE. This CDR3 is built from 15 residues. V was cut by 0 bases and J by 0 bases, with 7 bases left in between. Comments on this clone: The antigen remains unidentified.

The chain couples TRBV9 to TRBJ2-1; no clear D. Source material: PBMCs. This TCR came from a woman aged 25 to 39 in good health and CMV-seropositive. CDR3: CASSVELSSYNEQFF. CDR3 nucleotides: TGTGCCAGCAGCGTAGAACTTAGCTCCTACAATGAGCAGTTCTTC.